This T cell receptor beta chain was sequenced during a study of cytomegalovirus exposure and HLA in healthy donors (dated by TCRdb to 2017 to 2019). Some background on the complete study: According to an earlier analysis of around 600 of the donors, 150 million to 200 million T cells yielded roughly 100 million unique TCR beta sequences and around 300 Gb of sequence data. The study profiled the T cell repertoires of more than 500 subjects by immunosequencing and related them to cytomegalovirus serostatus. An early release covering approximately 600 HLA-typed donors comprised about 300 gigabases of sequencing data and 85 million to 100 million unique TCR sequences. Typing coverage varied by locus: about 629-640 donors for A, B, C, DRB1 and DQB1; more than 500 for DQA1; around 610 for DPA1; approximately 470 for DPB1. All discovery cohort repertoires had been generated using a single sequencing platform. The study aimed to test whether cataloging public T cell receptors could reveal signatures of past pathogen exposure. To predict cytomegalovirus infection status, the study combined high-throughput TCR immunosequencing, statistical association of individual TCRs with disease status, and machine learning. The genetic ancestry cluster associated with self-reported Caucasian donors included 81% of the approximately 400 genotyped donors. Alongside the repertoire data, information on donor age, sex, ethnicity and CMV serostatus was compiled. On average, around 240,000 unique TCR beta nucleotide sequences were sequenced per donor among a few hundred genotyped donors of the cohort, with roughly 18% of those sequences being non-productive. HLA typing covered class I and class II loci at four-digit resolution. To decide whether each TCR beta V gene segment behaved as functional or pseudogenic, an earlier analysis of fewer than 750 of the donors relied on high-throughput TCR beta sequencing. To study patterns of TCR occurrence, a later analysis re-analyzed previously published TCR beta repertoires from 666 donors and added high-resolution HLA genotyping. The later analysis used no new phenotypic data to find candidate immune exposures, relying instead on TCR beta sequences and their occurrence across donors. Along with the approximately 650-subject first cohort, a separate validation cohort of over a hundred different subjects was used. Roughly 5 DR-DQ haplotypes were handled as single units for association and clustering, since linkage in the cohort was strong. Genome-wide SNP genotypes for about 65% of the 666 donors were used in a later genetic analysis, which treated that subset as a discovery cohort.

Beyond this particular receptor, the publication reports: In vitro tests confirmed that a few of the cytomegalovirus-associated TCR beta chains recognize cytomegalovirus antigens. According to a later analysis, parvovirus B19, influenza, CMV and Epstein-Barr virus appeared linked to several top co-occurrence clusters. When HLA alleles, especially DR and DQ, strongly co-occurred, attributing TCR associations to individual alleles was difficult. A total of 150 or so TCR beta chains were listed by the study as associated with cytomegalovirus. Because counts were too low, approximately 18 rarely observed V segments, including chromosome 9 orphons, were excluded from the earlier analysis of under 650 of the donors. Immune exposure information for the cohort was limited to CMV serostatus. According to the authors, the approach could potentially be generalized to other disease states and immunological phenotypes. Because HLA typing was missing for some donors at each locus, association tests included only the typed subset. Specific HLA alleles were associated with about 17,000 TCR beta sequences at a false discovery rate of 0.05 in a later analysis. A further reported finding was that TCR beta sequences accurately predicted the HLA-A and HLA-B alleles for most subjects in the first cohort. While some public TCRs were present in many individuals, most TCR sequences turned up only very rarely across donors. V-gene and J-gene trimming of TCR beta chains was associated with a missense DCLRE1C variant in a later genetic analysis, and the association was replicated in an independent cohort. In a later analysis, HLA-associated TCR beta chains showed more clonal expansion and lower generation probabilities than non-associated chains that were equally common. An earlier analysis of approximately 540 of the donors showed that most TCR beta V segments appeared in productive rearrangements either about 87% or about 30% of the time, which broadly matched IMGT annotations. A later genetic analysis reported fewer N-insertions in productive TCRs among donors in an Asian-associated ancestry cluster than the roughly 720-donor mean. The 87-base-pair reads could not distinguish some IMGT-functional V segments, including TRBV6-2 and TRBV6-3, so those segments were excluded. Correlated functional status among segregating V segments might be attributable to linkage disequilibrium, but an unknown experimental factor could not be ruled out. The presence/absence analyses assumed that sequencing depth was roughly uniform across donors, and that assumption may not be true. The sequencing pipeline was judged likely to have produced a cluster of highly shared sequence variants as a technical artifact. In a later analysis, most CMV-associated TCR beta chains were found to appear HLA-restricted, with HLA associations seemingly driven largely by CMV exposure. In a later analysis, the rate of TCR association differed among HLA loci, with DRB1 alleles having the most associated TCRs and HLA-C alleles having the fewest. The classifier was reported to diagnose cytomegalovirus status with high specificity and sensitivity in both the original cohort and the validation cohort. Only TCR beta chains were sequenced in this cohort, and the absence of alpha or paired-chain data limited detectable features.

The library was prepared using the immunoSEQ multiplex PCR assay. A mixture of 60 forward primers for TCR Vbeta segments and 13 reverse primers for TCR Jbeta segments was used in the multiplex PCR. Amplification of the CDR3 region of rearranged TCR beta genes was performed with a multiplex PCR assay on genomic DNA. Amplified TCR beta libraries were sequenced as 87-base-pair reads on the Illumina HiSeq System. In the source study's methods: A later analysis tallied roughly 78 million unique TCR beta chains across the 640 or so repertoires, and approximately 12 million of those chains were shared by two or more donors. A nearest-neighbor algorithm error-corrected the raw reads and collapsed the reads into unique sequences, merging closely related sequences to remove PCR and sequencing errors. To assign V, D and J gene segments, CDR3 sequences were aligned to IMGT reference sequences. Each retained sequence needed at least a six-nucleotide match to both a V gene segment and a J gene segment. Rearrangements were called productive when the CDR3 lacked stop codons and stayed in frame with V and J; all others were non-productive. Following IMGT convention, CDR3 was defined as the stretch from the second conserved V-encoded cysteine to the conserved J-encoded phenylalanine. In an earlier analysis of roughly 580 of the donors, sequences lacking an unambiguous match to a single V gene segment were excluded. An earlier analysis of some 610 of the donors called V segments functional above 56.7% productive rearrangements and segregating when the between-donor standard deviation exceeded 5%. A statistical classification framework was built to diagnose cytomegalovirus status from the catalog of TCR beta chain sequences. V and J gene assignment, in a later analysis, came from comparing TCR nucleotide sequences with IMGT/GENE-DB human TR gene sequences. Using the TCRdist pipeline, a later analysis assigned CDR3 sequences along with most-parsimonious VDJ recombination scenarios. In a later analysis, each TCR beta chain was defined by its CDR3 amino acid sequence together with its V-gene family, and reads lacking a unique V-gene family were excluded. In a later analysis, fewer than 650 highly shared, low-generation-probability nucleotide sequences were removed to address suspected cross-contamination and a sequencing artifact. In a later analysis, a clonal expansion index was calculated for each public chain from normalized within-repertoire ranks of inferred template counts. In a later analysis, generation probabilities were computed using a VDJ recombination model fitted to out-of-frame rearrangements, and the results were checked against IGoR. Hypergeometric tests were used in a later analysis to score TCR-TCR, TCR-HLA and TCR-CMV co-occurrence, with a repertoire-size bias correction applied to the TCR pairs. A later analysis estimated false discovery rates by permuting HLA or CMV assignments 20 times. In a later analysis, co-occurring TCRs were grouped using DBSCAN, with TCRdist sequence similarity added in when clustering inside HLA-allele-positive subsets. Repertoires with fewer than 30,000 or more than 120,000 public chains, plus five repertoires with anomalous nucleotide sharing, were excluded from co-occurrence clustering. Drawn from immuneACCESS, this table holds only the in-frame rearrangements with V and J called that TCRdb kept. Clones are partly lost; checked studies trace under half to an unresolved V gene and leave the rest unexplained. V, J and clone size are those of that table, while D and trimming were read from the DNA. The sample table holds more than 95,000 clones, of which around three quarters were seen once. The ten largest clones take up roughly 6.1% of the sample.

To note about this clone: It lacks a known antigen. A far larger clone is a single base away, which makes a read error likely.

The cohort consisted of 666 healthy bone marrow donors. At the time of sampling, all cohort members were nominally healthy, though unrecorded immune exposures were likely present. The donor tested CMV seronegative, placing the donor among the 350 or so seronegative members of the cohort. Every donor gave a peripheral blood sample, and the peripheral blood mononuclear cells from that sample were used for TCR beta sequencing. The Qiagen DNeasy Blood Extraction Kit was used to extract genomic DNA from the blood cell samples. The germline V gene supplies CDR1 LGHNA and CDR2 YNFKEQ. Including cysteine and phenylalanine, the CDR3 has 16 amino acids. Only the CDR3 DNA is retained, 48 bases long and in frame from the first base.

The sample taken for sequencing was PBMCs. This chain joins TRBV4-2 to TRBJ2-3; TRBD2 lines up with 13 middle nucleotides. This receptor was obtained from a woman between 35 and 50 years old in good health and CMV-seronegative. The CDR3 here reads CASSQGGTSGADTQCF. The DNA sequence is as follows: TGTGCCAGCAGCCAAGGGGGGACTAGCGGGGCAGATACGCAGTGTTTT.